The clone carrying this TCR beta chain was picked up one time. This specimen belongs to a study of control samples from healthy donors and cancer patients. TCRdb's table, derived via immunoSEQ multiplex PCR, lists solely in-frame clones and lacks some. Here the sample spans about 160,000 clones, roughly 95% being singletons. Trimming at V came to 3 bases and at J to 6 bases, leaving 4 bases not matched to a gene. The CDR3 length is 14 residues. CDR1 and CDR2 (germline): SGDLS, YYNGEE. The sequencing sample was made of blood. This receptor was taken from a woman in her 30s in good health. This chain links TRBV9 with TRBJ1-5; 9 bases are shared with TRBD1. The CDR3 DNA reads TGTGCCAGCAGCGCGGGGACAGGGCGTCAGCCCCAGCATTTT. Its translation: CASSAGTGRQPQHF.